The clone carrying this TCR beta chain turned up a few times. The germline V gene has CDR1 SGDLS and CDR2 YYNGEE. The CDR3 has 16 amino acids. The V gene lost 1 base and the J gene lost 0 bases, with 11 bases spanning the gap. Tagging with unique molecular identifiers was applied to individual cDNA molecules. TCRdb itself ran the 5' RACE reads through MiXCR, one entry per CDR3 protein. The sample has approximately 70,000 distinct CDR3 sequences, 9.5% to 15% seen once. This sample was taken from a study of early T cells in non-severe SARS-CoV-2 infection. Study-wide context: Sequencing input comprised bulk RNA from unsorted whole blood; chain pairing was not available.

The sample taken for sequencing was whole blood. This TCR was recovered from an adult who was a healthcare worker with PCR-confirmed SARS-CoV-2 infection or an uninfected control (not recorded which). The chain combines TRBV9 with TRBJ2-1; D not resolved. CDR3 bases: TGTGCCAGCAGCGTAACGCCAGCCCTCTCCTACAATGAGCAGTTCTTC. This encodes CASSVTPALSYNEQFF.